This T cell receptor beta chain stems from a study of T cells in Graves' hyperthyroidism and ophthalmopathy. Study overall: Peripheral blood was collected at initial diagnosis, before any treatment.

Turning to this clonotype: Its target is not known.

The study based diagnoses on clinical symptoms, serum thyroxine and TRAb, thyroid ultrasound and orbital computed tomography. From 10 ml of fresh peripheral blood, PBMCs were isolated. The CDR3 extends over 15 amino acids. Trimming cost V 5 bases and J 1 base, with 12 bases left between them. The V gene's germline CDR1 is LNHDA and CDR2 SQIVND (reference sequence). The study's findings and limits: Most clonotypes expanded in the thyroid (above 0.001) were also present in blood.

The source material, RNA transcripts, was used to amplify TCR beta CDR3 regions. The HTBI primer set served for first-round RT-PCR of the TCR CDR3. MiXCR, run by TCRdb on the multiplex PCR reads, gives a single entry per CDR3 protein. The sample includes hundreds of thousands of distinct CDR3 sequences, less than 15% of them seen just once. Specimen: blood. The chain has TRBV19 and TRBJ2-1; D remains ambiguous. The source is a woman under 30 with Graves' hyperthyroidism. The CDR3 loop is CASSDNPYSYNEQFF. The CDR3 coding sequence is TGTGCCAGTAGTGACAATCCCTATTCCTACAATGAGCAGTTCTTC. Full variable domain (remainder filled in from reference TRBV19 and TRBJ2-1): DGGITQSPKYLFRKEGQNVTLSCEQNLNHDAMYWYRQDPGQGLRLIYYSQIVNDFQKGDIAEGYSVSREKKESFPLTVTSAQKNPTAFYLCASSDNPYSYNEQFFGPGTRLTVL.